This TCR beta chain was obtained from a study of T cell repertoires in cytomegalovirus infection. Study-level information: Both CMV infection and a matching HLA type were indicated by public TCR beta signatures. General study results and limits: Within the response measured ex vivo, HLA-C-restricted CMV-specific TCR beta clonotypes were dominant.

TCRdb called the reads again in MiXCR, with one record for every CDR3 protein. The sample holds hundreds of thousands of distinct CDR3 sequences; approximately 40% are singletons and the top ten take around 45%. This clonotype has only a few counts. Its cognate antigen is unknown. CDR1 SGHTA and CDR2 FQGNSA come from the germline V gene. Trimming cost V 4 bases and J 1 base, with 13 bases left between them. The CDR3 runs 15 residues. The sequencing here drew on cultured PBMCs, taken from culture after CMV antigen stimulation. The clonotype comes from a human donor in good health (CMV status not recorded). Some clones in this sample may be carry-over from other donors' samples. J is TRBJ1-1 and V is TRBV7-2; D unclear. The CDR3 loop is CASSSPRDQNTEAFF. The CDR3, as DNA: TGTGCCAGCAGCTCCCCCCGAGACCAGAACACTGAAGCTTTCTTT.